This section outlines one T cell receptor (beta chain) sequence together with its context. Patients were excluded for uncontrolled infection, other autoimmune disease, pregnancy or lactation. This entry belongs to a study of T cells in Graves' hyperthyroidism and ophthalmopathy. The investigators amplified TCR beta CDR3 regions from RNA transcripts. Using the HTBI primer set, a first-round RT-PCR was run on the TCR CDR3. TCRdb re-called the multiplex PCR reads through MiXCR, storing one row per CDR3 protein. The sample holds about 380,000 distinct CDR3 sequences, 15% to 20% seen once. The CDR3 contains 17 residues. Germline V gene sequence: CDR1 SEHNR, CDR2 FQNEAQ (reference sequence). V shed 0 bases, J shed 2 bases, and the junction held 3 bases outside the gene matches.

The rearrangement links TRBV7-9 to TRBJ2-6; 8 bases align to TRBD1. What was sequenced was blood. The TCR was taken from a man younger than 35 with Graves' ophthalmopathy. The CDR3 DNA is TGTGCCAGCAGCTTAGCTACAGGGGGAACTGGGGCCAACGTCCTGACTTTC. Its protein is CASSLATGGTGANVLTF.